Here is one TCR beta chain with its context. Its antigen is still unknown. This sample is drawn from a study of PD-1 blockade in classical Hodgkin lymphoma. Study-level results: Complete responders' baseline diversity resembled that of newly diagnosed patients. Undefined causes, possibly disease activity or prior therapy, underlie the repertoire differences.

All the patients suffered relapse after autologous stem cell transplantation, and brentuximab vedotin exposure differed. By magnetic negative selection, CD4+ T cells were purified from thawed PBMCs. Patients' outcomes at their best amounted to complete response, partial response or progressive disease. Profiling relied on immunoSEQ multiplex PCR, and the TCRdb table lists in-frame clones only, not all of them. The sample includes around 6,700 clones, approximately 80% of them seen just once. The germline V gene encodes CDR1 MNHNS and CDR2 SASEGT. Trimming took off 4 bases at V and 8 bases at J, with 9 bases between the two ends. The length of the CDR3 is 13 residues.

This TCR derives from a human donor with classical Hodgkin lymphoma. This material consisted of CD4+ T cells from blood, taken at baseline. This chain connects TRBV6-1 to TRBJ1-6; D unresolved. CDR3 protein: CASSATIDSPLHF. The CDR3, as DNA: TGTGCCAGCAGTGCCACAATTGATTCACCCCTCCACTTT.